Included here is one T cell receptor beta chain sequence, with context. It lacks a known antigen. This may be a read error: a much more frequent sequence differs by one nucleotide. The immunoSEQ Assay was the method used to sequence TCRbeta CDR3 regions. After extraction, genomic DNA underwent amplification by bias-controlled multiplex PCR, followed by high-throughput sequencing. In the source study's methods: To quantify the absolute abundance of every unique TCRbeta CDR3 region, sequences were collapsed and filtered. T cell fraction was estimated by normalization of TCRbeta template counts to usable DNA, with usable DNA being measured through amplification of reference genes present in all nucleated cells. Repertoire TCRs were annotated as SARS-CoV-2-specific by exact matching of V gene, CDR3 amino acid sequence and J gene to a known reactive TCR set. The reference SARS-CoV-2 TCR set was obtained from MIRA and was filtered for enrichment in COVID-19-positive ImmuneCODE repertoires, whereby public or cross-reactive TCRs were removed. Based on the MIRA antigens, annotated TCRs were further analysed at the level of specific ORF or position within ORF. Breadth was defined as the number of annotated unique rearrangements divided by the total number of unique productive rearrangements, and depth was defined as the summed frequency of the annotated unique rearrangements. Two-sided Wilcoxon rank-sum tests were used to compare TCR breadth between groups. This immuneACCESS table, as held by TCRdb, lists in-frame sequences with V and J called but not all clones. Of the missing ones, under half trace to an unresolved V gene in checked studies; the others have no known cause. V and J calls and clone size are as listed in that table; D and trimming were resolved from the DNA. The sample table holds hundreds of thousands of clones, of which around 89% were seen once. 5% of the sample is in the top ten clones.

What the treatment or condition label conveys for this sample: roughly 20 received Ad26.COV2.S at low or high dose, single or two shots; 5 received placebo; per-sample allocation not given. For vaccine and placebo recipients, the sequenced repertoires came from samples collected on day 63 after the first injection. Cohort 1b enrolled 20 to 30 adults aged 18-55 years at a single site in Boston, USA, between 29 July and 7 August 2020. As a vaccine, Ad26.COV2.S was a replication-incompetent adenovirus type 26 vector that expressed a prefusion-stabilized SARS-CoV-2 spike protein derived from the original Wuhan strain. From the germline V gene, CDR1 is SGHAT and CDR2 is FQNNGV. V was cut back by 1 base and J by 7 bases, leaving a gap of 10 bases between them. Inclusive of the bounding cysteine and phenylalanine, the CDR3 is 13 residues long. Just CDR3 DNA is preserved here, 39 bases in frame from base 1.

The data were taken from a study of Ad26.COV2.S vaccination and SARS-CoV-2 variants (dated by TCRdb to the early 2020s). A note on the overall study: Vaccine-arm donors came from COV1001, a multicentre, randomized, double-blind, placebo-controlled phase I-IIa trial of Ad26.COV2.S in healthy adults. TCRbeta repertoire sequencing was used to assess the specificity and breadth of SARS-CoV-2-reactive T cell receptors after Ad26.COV2.S vaccination. The TCR-sequenced set comprised approximately 30 samples: around 20 Ad26.COV2.S vaccine recipients, 5 placebo recipients and 8 SARS-CoV-2 convalescent individuals. Participants in the trial were split at random into five groups of five each, receiving low-dose or high-dose Ad26.COV2.S once or twice, or else placebo on both occasions. Throughout the experiments and outcome assessment, investigators stayed blinded to trial group allocation. Dosing of Ad26.COV2.S was intramuscular, at either 5x10^10 or 1x10^11 viral particles, delivered as one shot or as two shots spaced 56 days apart.

Points the paper makes about the study in general: The study was not powered to compare responses between vaccine doses or regimens. After vaccination, spike-specific CD8+ and CD4+ T cell responses were reported to show substantial breadth. Spike-specific TCR breadth was higher in Ad26.COV2.S recipients than in placebo recipients (P = 0.0014). Non-spike TCR breadth was comparable between vaccine and placebo recipients, consistent with the vaccine containing only spike. It was noted by the authors that total T cell responses may have been underestimated by the TCR breadth and depth analyses.

The V and J genes are TRBV11-2 and TRBJ1-1; no confident D gene assignment can be made. The TCR originated in a person between 18 and 65 years old who received the Ad26.COV2.S COVID-19 vaccine or a placebo. The material was peripheral blood, obtained in a trial of Ad26.COV2.S vaccine versus placebo. The nucleotides read TGTGCCAGCAGCTTAGGGGCCACAGATGAAGCTTTCTTT. Translated, it reads CASSLGATDEAFF.